This T cell receptor (beta chain) was documented in a study of Ad26.COV2.S vaccination and SARS-CoV-2 variants. Across the whole study: The study gave Ad26.COV2.S intramuscularly, once or twice 56 days apart.

Only in-frame clones appear in the TCRdb table, and some are missing; sequencing was by immunoSEQ multiplex PCR. The sample comprises around 340,000 clones, 86% of which are singletons, and 9.5% to 12% rests with the top ten. Treatment of the sample: roughly 20 received Ad26.COV2.S at low or high dose, single or two shots; about 5 received placebo; per-sample allocation not given. On day 63 after the first injection, vaccine and placebo recipients gave samples. An adult donor aged 18-55 years was enrolled in Boston. This clone occurred once. The receptor comes from a person between 18 and 65 years old who received the Ad26.COV2.S COVID-19 vaccine or a placebo. Here the sequenced sample was peripheral blood, taken in a trial of Ad26.COV2.S vaccine versus placebo.

The CDR3 DNA reads as TGCGCCAGCAGCCATGGTACAGGGGGCAATAATGAAAAACTGTTTTTT. It translates to CASSHGTGGNNEKLFF. This sequence joins TRBV4-1 and TRBJ1-4; 9 bases fit TRBD1. The trim removed 3 bases at V and 4 bases at J, leaving 6 bases unmatched. Germline V gives CDR1 MGHRA, CDR2 YSYEKL. This CDR3 has 16 residues.